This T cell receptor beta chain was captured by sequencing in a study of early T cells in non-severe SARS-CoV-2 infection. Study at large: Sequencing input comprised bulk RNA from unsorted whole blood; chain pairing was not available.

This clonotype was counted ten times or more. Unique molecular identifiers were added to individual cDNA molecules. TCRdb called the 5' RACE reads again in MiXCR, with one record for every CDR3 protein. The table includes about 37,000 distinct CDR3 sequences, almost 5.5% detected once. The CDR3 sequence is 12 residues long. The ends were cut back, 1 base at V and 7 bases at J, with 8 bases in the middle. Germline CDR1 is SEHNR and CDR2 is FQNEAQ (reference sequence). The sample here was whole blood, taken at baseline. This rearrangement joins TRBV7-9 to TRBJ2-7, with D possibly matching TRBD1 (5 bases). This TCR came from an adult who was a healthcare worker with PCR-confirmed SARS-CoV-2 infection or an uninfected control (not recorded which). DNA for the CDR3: TGTGCCAGCAGCTTAGTCGGACATGAGCAGTACTTC. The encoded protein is CASSLVGHEQYF.